This paragraph reports one T cell receptor beta chain. The antigen is not known. This record comes from a study of cytomegalovirus exposure and HLA in healthy donors. Study information: Of roughly 400 genotyped donors, more than 65% grouped in the Caucasian-associated ancestry cluster. Study-wide findings and caveats: Roughly uniform sequencing depth across donors was assumed, possibly incorrectly. In vitro, a few CMV-associated chains proved specific for CMV antigens.

PCR primers comprised 60 Vbeta and 13 Jbeta primers. Methods used by the authors: Approximately 72 million unique TCR beta chains, roughly 11 million of them shared, were counted by a later analysis. Generated by immunoSEQ multiplex PCR, the TCRdb table keeps only in-frame clones and is missing some. V, J and clone size are those of that table, while D and trimming were read from the DNA. This sample contains around 120,000 clones. The sequence was obtained from a young man in good health and CMV-seronegative. The specimen was PBMCs.

The DNA for the CDR3 is TGTGCTAGTGGCCCCGGCTACGAGCAGTACTTC. It translates to CASGPGYEQYF. The chain joins TRBV12-5 to TRBJ2-7, with unresolved D. The CDR3 extends over 11 amino acids. V lost 6 bases, J lost 3 bases, and 6 bases lay in between. The germline gives CDR1 LGHNT, CDR2 FRNRAP.